This T cell receptor (beta chain) derives from a study of graft-versus-host responses after intestinal transplantation. Study overall: Grafts that recipients had were multivisceral, liver-intestinal, or isolated intestinal transplants.

Here immunoSEQ multiplex PCR was the method, and the copy in TCRdb shows in-frame clones only, minus some. The sample contains 80,000 or so clones, approximately 92% of which appear only once. The length of the CDR3 is 15 residues. This TCR derives from a human patient who received an intestinal transplant, so some T cells may come from the graft donor. The V and J genes are TRBV21-1 and TRBJ1-1. TRBV21-1 is a recognized pseudogene. Sample: PBMCs, taken 98 days after intestinal transplantation. CDR3 in DNA: TGTGCCAGCAGCAAAGATCGAGGGCAGGGCGTCGGAGCTTTCTTT. It is translated as CASSKDRGQGVGAFF.